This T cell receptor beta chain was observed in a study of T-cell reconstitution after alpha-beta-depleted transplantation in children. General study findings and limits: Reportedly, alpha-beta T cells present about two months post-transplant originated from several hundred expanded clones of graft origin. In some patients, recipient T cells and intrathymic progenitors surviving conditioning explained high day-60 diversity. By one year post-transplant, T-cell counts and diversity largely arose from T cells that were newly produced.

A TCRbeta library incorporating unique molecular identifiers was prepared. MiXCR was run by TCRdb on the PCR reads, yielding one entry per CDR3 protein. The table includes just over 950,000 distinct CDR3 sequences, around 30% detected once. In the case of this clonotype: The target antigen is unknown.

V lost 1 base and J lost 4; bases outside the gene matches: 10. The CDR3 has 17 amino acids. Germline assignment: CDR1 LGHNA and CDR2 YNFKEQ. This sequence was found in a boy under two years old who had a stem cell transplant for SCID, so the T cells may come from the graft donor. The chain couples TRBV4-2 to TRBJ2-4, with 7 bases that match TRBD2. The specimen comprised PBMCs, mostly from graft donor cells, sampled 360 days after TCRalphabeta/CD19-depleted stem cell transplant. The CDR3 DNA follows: TGTGCCAGCAGCCAAGCTCCAGCGGGGTGGGCGAAAAACATTCAGTACTTC. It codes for CASSQAPAGWAKNIQYF.